This T cell receptor (beta chain) was sequenced during a study of graft-versus-host responses after intestinal transplantation. Study summary: Recipients were given multivisceral, liver-intestinal, or isolated intestinal transplants. The study's findings and limits: GvH clones detected in recipient marrow included some appearing first in ileum or blood.

Profiled with immunoSEQ multiplex PCR; TCRdb holds only in-frame clones, not every one. The profile covers roughly 16,000 clones, with approximately 80% appearing a single time and about 4% taken by the ten largest. A remark on this clone: What it binds is unknown.

Graft tissue was processed to release intraepithelial and lamina propria lymphocytes. This material consisted of ileum tissue, taken around 580 days after intestinal transplantation. The receptor was isolated from a human patient who received an intestinal transplant, so some T cells may come from the graft donor.

The CDR3 protein is CSVALGNTEAFF. The CDR3 DNA follows: TGCAGCGTTGCTCTAGGGAACACTGAAGCTTTCTTT. The genes are TRBV29-1 and TRBJ1-1; D not resolved. Germline CDR1 SQVTM, CDR2 ANQGSEA. The CDR3 loop spans 12 amino acids. V lost 4 bases and J lost 1, with 7 bases in between.